These 3 T cell receptor beta chains were sequenced from one sample in a study of OX40 agonist ivuxolimab in advanced cancers. Repertoires were generated with immunoSEQ multiplex PCR, while TCRdb's copy carries only in-frame clones and drops some. The table includes 65,000 to 90,000 clones, 88% detected once. Source: CD4+ or CD8+ T cells sorted from blood, taken in a trial of the OX40 agonist ivuxolimab. All receptors come from an adult with an advanced solid tumor such as melanoma, head and neck, liver or kidney cancer.

V and J are TRBV18 and TRBJ2-1; TRBD1 agrees at 11 bases. Germline-derived CDR1 and CDR2 are KGHSH and LQKENI. Germline trimming cut 3 bases from V and 7 bases from J; bases unmatched to any gene: 2. The CDR3 length is 14 residues. The DNA of the CDR3 is TGTGCCAGCTCACCGGGACAGGGGGTTAATGAGCAGTTCTTC. It yields the protein CASSPGQGVNEQFF.

The rearrangement uses TRBV28 and TRBJ2-5; a weak D match, TRBD2 (6 bases). V dropped 10 bases and J dropped 5 bases, with 14 bases sitting between them. Per germline, CDR1 MDHEN and CDR2 SYDVKM. The CDR3 length is 12 residues. CDR3 in DNA: TGTGCCATGACTAGTAGCATCGAGACCCAGTACTTC. Amino acid sequence: CAMTSSIETQYF.

In the case of this clone: Other nucleotide sequences from this sample produce the same CDR3. The V gene is TRBV7-2, the J gene TRBJ2-5; D is possibly TRBD1 or TRBD2 (6 bases each). V lost 2 bases, J lost 5 bases, and 9 bases lay in between. Germline-derived CDR1 and CDR2 are SGHTA and FQGNSA. The CDR3 loop spans 13 amino acids. CDR3 coding DNA: TGTGCCAGCAGCTTAAGGGGGAGGGAGACCCAGTACTTC. It specifies CASSLRGRETQYF.